The 30 T cell receptor beta chains in this list originate from one sample, sequenced in a study of shared clonotypes between healthy human individuals. Some clones are missing from TCRdb's copy, which holds only in-frame ones; the method was immunoSEQ multiplex PCR. The table has about 680,000 clones, 92% seen once. CD45RO-negative, CCR7-positively selected cells formed the naive CD8 fraction, excluding terminally differentiated effector memory CD45RA+ cells. Sequencing was carried out using naive CD8+ T cells sorted from blood. Receptor source: a man younger than 40 in good health.

The genes are TRBV27 and TRBJ2-3; D might be TRBD1 (6 bases). CDR3 length: 16 residues. CDR1 is MNHEY, CDR2 SMNVEV, per germline (reference sequence). The ends were cut back, 1 base at V and 3 bases at J, with 14 bases in the middle. The CDR3 region is CASSLYRQGLTDTQYF. The CDR3, as DNA: TGTGCCAGCAGTTTATACCGGCAGGGGTTAACAGATACGCAGTATTTT.

CDR3: CASSLAVGGSSYEQYF. CDR3 coding DNA: TGCGCCAGCAGCTTGGCCGTCGGGGGGAGCTCCTACGAGCAGTACTTC. The rearrangement joins TRBV5-1 to TRBJ2-7, with TRBD2 matching 7 bases. The CDR3 length is 16 residues. Unmatched junction bases numbered 6, after V lost 0 bases and J lost 0 bases. Per germline, CDR1 SGHRS and CDR2 YFSETQ.

This clone was found once. This chain uses TRBV11-2 with TRBJ2-1, with TRBD2 matching 12 bases. Germline V gives CDR1 SGHAT, CDR2 FQNNGV. The CDR3 contains 20 residues. Trimming took 0 bases from V and 2 from J; bases not matched to a gene: 11. CDR3 sequence reads: CASSLEGGTSGPGPYNEQFF. DNA for the CDR3: TGTGCCAGCAGCTTAGAAGGCGGGACTAGCGGGCCCGGACCCTACAATGAGCAGTTCTTC.

The chain carries TRBV27 and TRBJ2-7, with D hard to call. The V and J ends lost 4 bases and 5 bases respectively, with 12 bases between them. The CDR3 has 13 amino acids. Looked up from germline, CDR1 is MNHEY and CDR2 is SMNVEV (reference sequence). DNA for the CDR3: TGTGCCAGCAGTTCATTGGACGCGAACGAGCAGTACTTC. Its protein is CASSSLDANEQYF.

The gene calls are TRBV6-5 and TRBJ2-1, with D possibly being TRBD1 (6 bases). The CDR3 covers 13 residues. Deletions cut 4 bases from V and 15 bases from J, with 19 bases between. Germline lookup yields CDR1 MNHEY and CDR2 SVGAGI. CDR3 DNA: TGTGCCAGCAGTTTAGTACCGGGACAAGTCGCGTTCTTC. It translates to CASSLVPGQVAFF.

The chain couples TRBV23-1 to TRBJ1-2; 8 nucleotides match TRBD1. TRBV23-1 is an ORF; its function is uncertain. CDR3 size: 16 residues. J lost 6 bases, V lost 0 bases, and 9 bases had no gene match. The CDR3 protein is CASSQSIRQGLDGYTF. The CDR3 DNA follows: TGCGCCAGCAGTCAATCGATCCGACAGGGGTTGGATGGCTACACCTTC.

The chain employs TRBV7-8 and TRBJ1-4; tentatively, D is TRBD1 (6 bases). Germline loops: CDR1 SGHVS, CDR2 FQNEAQ. Between the trimmed V and J ends, which lost 3 bases and 6 bases, there was a span of 11 bases. The CDR3 sequence is 14 residues long. In DNA, the CDR3 is TGTGCCAGCAGCTTCCAGGGGTCAGATGAAAAACTGTTTTTT. Protein sequence: CASSFQGSDEKLFF.

J is TRBJ2-3 and V is TRBV4-1; no clear D gene. The CDR3 consists of 12 residues. Trimming removed 1 base at V and 4 bases at J, with 3 bases between. Germline lookup yields CDR1 MGHRA and CDR2 YSYEKL. CDR3 coding DNA: TGCGCCAGCAGCCAAGCTTCAGATACGCAGTATTTT. It yields the protein CASSQASDTQYF.

Turning to this clone: The junction departs from germline at one end; a sequencing error may be responsible. The gene calls are TRBV7-7 and TRBJ2-2, with D tentatively TRBD1 (5 bases). The CDR3 contains 15 residues. Germline lookup yields CDR1 SSHAT and CDR2 FNYEAQ (reference sequence). Here the CDR3 reads CASSFSTGGTGELFF. In nucleotides, the CDR3 is TGTGCTAGCAGCTTCTCCACAGGTGGGACCGGGGAGCTGTTTTTT. Based on the CDR3 plus reference TRBV7-7 and TRBJ2-2, the full variable domain is GAGVSQSPRYKVTKRGQDVTLRCDPISSHATLYWYQQALGQGPEFLTYFNYEAQPDKSGLPSDRFSAERPEGSISTLTIQRTEQRDSAMYRCASSFSTGGTGELFFGEGSRLTVL.

The chain is built from TRBV27 and TRBJ2-7; either TRBD1 or TRBD2 may fit D (6 bases each). CDR1 is MNHEY and CDR2 is SMNVEV in the germline V gene (reference sequence). There are 15 residues in the CDR3. The V end was cut by 6 bases, the J end by 4 bases, with 19 bases between. This CDR3 reads CASRRRGGNWYEQYF. CDR3 nucleotide sequence: TGTGCCAGCAGGAGGCGAGGGGGGAATTGGTACGAGCAGTACTTC.

This sequence joins TRBV15 and TRBJ2-3; D may match TRBD1 or TRBD2 (5 bases each). This CDR3 is 14 amino acids long. Germline V gene lookup returns CDR1 LNHNV and CDR2 YYDKDF (reference sequence). Deletions cut 8 bases from V and 0 bases from J, with 12 bases between. CDR3 coding DNA: TGTGCCACCCGGGGCCTCTTTAGCACAGATACGCAGTATTTT. It specifies CATRGLFSTDTQYF.

The CDR3 DNA is TGCGCCAGCAGCTTGGACTTTAACACTGAAGCTTTCTTT. The encoded protein is CASSLDFNTEAFF. J is TRBJ1-1 and V is TRBV5-1, with no clear D. The CDR3 loop spans 13 amino acids. The germline V gene has CDR1 SGHRS and CDR2 YFSETQ. Trimming cost V 0 bases and J 2 bases, with 5 bases left between them.

Details on this clone: Additional DNA sequences in this sample encode the identical CDR3. The CDR3 region has the DNA TGTGCCAGCAGCTTCTCGGATGAGCAGTTCTTC. This gives the protein CASSFSDEQFF. V usage is TRBV7-9 and J usage is TRBJ2-1; D gene uncertain. The CDR3 length is 11 residues. Looked up from germline, CDR1 is SEHNR and CDR2 is FQNEAQ (reference sequence). Deletions cut 3 bases from V and 8 bases from J, with 5 bases between.

The chain recombines TRBV10-3 with TRBJ2-1; perhaps TRBD2 as D (6 bases). Deletions cut 0 bases from V and 8 bases from J, with 17 bases between. This CDR3 contains 16 residues. The germline V gene encodes CDR1 ENHRY and CDR2 SYGVKD. CDR3 nucleotide sequence: TGTGCCATCAGTGAGTCGACGTTAGCGGAGGGTCATGAGCAGTTCTTC. Amino acids: CAISESTLAEGHEQFF.

The gene calls are TRBV5-6 and TRBJ2-7, with D maybe TRBD2 (5 bases). In germline, CDR1 is SGHDT, CDR2 YYEEEE. This CDR3 has 15 residues. The V and J ends lost 1 base and 4 bases respectively, with 15 bases between them. The CDR3 region is CASSLLDHGGYEQYF. In nucleotides, the CDR3 is TGTGCCAGCAGCTTGCTTGATCACGGCGGGTACGAGCAGTACTTC.

The gene calls are TRBV29-1 and TRBJ2-7; no clear D gene. V was clipped by 5 bases and J by 7 bases, with 12 bases between them. Germline lookup yields CDR1 SQVTM and CDR2 ANQGSEA. The CDR3 has 11 residues. The CDR3 DNA reads TGCAGCGTTCTTTCTTTAGAAGAGCAGTACTTC. Protein: CSVLSLEEQYF.

This chain joins TRBV27 and TRBJ2-1; D is perhaps TRBD1 or TRBD2 (5 bases each). This CDR3 has 15 amino acids. From germline, CDR1 is MNHEY and CDR2 SMNVEV (reference sequence). V shed 5 bases and J shed 12 bases, with 23 bases lying between them. For the CDR3, the DNA is TGTGCCAGCAGTCAACTCGGGGCCACGGACATCGGGCAGTTCTTC. The encoded protein is CASSQLGATDIGQFF.

This chain joins TRBV7-8 and TRBJ2-7; no definite D call. The CDR3 is 12 residues long. Trimming shortened V by 5 bases and J by 3 bases, and 8 bases separated the two germline ends. Germline V lookup: CDR1 SGHVS, CDR2 FQNEAQ. The CDR3 reads CASSPLSYEQYF. CDR3 nucleotides: TGTGCCAGCAGCCCGCTCAGCTACGAGCAGTACTTC.

V gene TRBV6-5 combines with J gene TRBJ1-2; no clear D gene. From germline, CDR1 is MNHEY and CDR2 SVGAGI. V lost 2 bases and J lost 6, with 13 bases in between. CDR3 length: 14 residues. Here the CDR3 DNA reads TGTGCCAGCAGTTACCGGCAGGCCCTCGATGGCTACACCTTC. As protein: CASSYRQALDGYTF.

The chain couples TRBV6-1 to TRBJ2-7, with 15 bases fitting TRBD2. Looked up from germline, CDR1 is MNHNS and CDR2 is SASEGT. This CDR3 comprises 16 residues. V gave up 2 bases and J gave up 5 bases; unmatched junction bases: 4. CDR3 DNA sequence: TGTGCCAGCAGTGAACTCGGACTAGCGGGAGGGAACGAGCAGTACTTC. It codes for CASSELGLAGGNEQYF.

This chain joins TRBV27 and TRBJ2-1; 12 bases line up with TRBD1. The trim removed 5 bases at V and 9 bases at J, leaving 11 bases unmatched. This CDR3 is 16 amino acids long. Germline CDR1 reads MNHEY; CDR2 reads SMNVEV (reference sequence). In DNA form, the CDR3 reads TGTGCCAGCAGTCCTATCCGGGACAGGGGGCTGAGTGAGCAGTTCTTC. As protein: CASSPIRDRGLSEQFF.

The chain combines TRBV7-8 with TRBJ2-7, with D perhaps given as TRBD1 or TRBD2 (5 bases each). The CDR3 runs to 11 residues. V was pared by 5 bases and J by 6 bases, with 8 bases between. The germline CDR1 and CDR2 sequences are SGHVS and FQNEAQ. The CDR3 region is CASSRDVEQYF. CDR3 DNA: TGTGCCAGCAGCCGGGACGTCGAGCAGTACTTC.

The CDR3 loop is CAISEGTSPELTVYNEQFF. The CDR3 DNA follows: TGTGCCATCAGTGAGGGGACATCCCCGGAACTTACGGTATACAATGAGCAGTTCTTC. This chain joins TRBV10-3 and TRBJ2-1; TRBD1 is a possible D gene (6 bases). Trimming pared 2 bases from V and 4 bases from J, leaving 24 bases between. Looked up from germline, CDR1 is ENHRY and CDR2 is SYGVKD. The CDR3 is 19 amino acids.

The rearrangement joins TRBV19 to TRBJ2-5; 10 bases fit TRBD1. CDR3 size: 15 residues. Looked up from germline, CDR1 is LNHDA and CDR2 is SQIVND (reference sequence). After removal of 6 bases from V and 2 bases from J, the junction contained 6 bases not matched to a gene. CDR3 residues: CASSLGQGGQETQYF. The CDR3 nucleotides read TGTGCCAGTAGCCTCGGACAGGGGGGTCAAGAGACCCAGTACTTC.

This chain links TRBV9 with TRBJ2-1; 10 positions match TRBD2. The CDR3 has 15 amino acids. Germline CDR1 and CDR2: SGDLS and YYNGEE. J was trimmed by 5 bases and V by 2 bases; bases with no gene match: 4. The CDR3 region is CASSVSGRTNNEQFF. The CDR3 DNA sequence: TGTGCCAGCAGCGTTAGCGGGAGGACGAACAATGAGCAGTTCTTC.

With respect to this clone: The same CDR3 also results from other DNA sequences found in this sample. This chain joins TRBV6-5 and TRBJ2-7; the match to TRBD1 covers 11 bases. Unmatched junction bases numbered 2, after V lost 3 bases and J lost 4 bases. This CDR3 region has 14 residues. Per the germline V gene, CDR1 is MNHEY and CDR2 is SVGAGI. The DNA of the CDR3 is TGTGCCAGCAGTTATGGGACAGGGGGTTACGAGCAGTACTTC. Its translation: CASSYGTGGYEQYF.

The V gene is TRBV2, the J gene TRBJ2-3, with 9 nucleotides matching TRBD1. CDR1 is SNHLY and CDR2 is FYNNEI in the germline V gene. The length of the CDR3 is 13 residues. V was clipped by 11 bases and J by 4 bases; unmatched bases: 7. CDR3 DNA sequence: TGTGCCCAGCAGGGACAGGGCGCAGATACGCAGTATTTT. This codes for CAQQGQGADTQYF.

V is TRBV19 and J is TRBJ2-2; 11 positions agree with TRBD2. Germline loops: CDR1 LNHDA, CDR2 SQIVND (reference sequence). With 6 bases clipped from V and 5 bases from J, the junction kept 5 bases outside the gene matches. The CDR3 totals 15 residues. DNA for the CDR3: TGTGCCAGTAGACAACTAGCGGGAGAGACCGGGGAGCTGTTTTTT. It is translated as CASRQLAGETGELFF.

This sequence joins TRBV5-4 and TRBJ2-2; tentative D call: TRBD1 (6 bases). There are 14 residues in the CDR3. V shed 3 bases and J shed 2 bases, with 8 bases lying between them. Germline lookup yields CDR1 SGHNT and CDR2 YYREEE (reference sequence). CDR3 sequence: CASSWDTNTGELFF. DNA for the CDR3: TGTGCCAGCAGCTGGGACACCAACACCGGGGAGCTGTTTTTT.

The chain uses TRBV28 and TRBJ2-1; D perhaps matches TRBD1 (6 bases). V gave up 6 bases and J gave up 7 bases, with 22 bases separating them. The CDR3 extends over 16 amino acids. The germline gives CDR1 MDHEN, CDR2 SYDVKM. The CDR3 spells CASSLAFGDKNNEQFF. The CDR3 coding sequence is TGTGCCAGCAGCCTAGCCTTTGGGGACAAGAATAATGAGCAGTTCTTC. The complete variable domain, with remaining parts taken from reference TRBV28 and TRBJ2-1, reads DVKVTQSSRYLVKRTGEKVFLECVQDMDHENMFWYRQDPGLGLRLIYFSYDVKMKEKGDIPEGYSVSREKKERFSLILESASTNQTSMYLCASSLAFGDKNNEQFFGPGTRLTVL.